The sequence of this T cell receptor beta chain was determined in a study of blood T cells in healthy people across ages. Study results and caveats: The study could not conclusively compare naive and antigen-experienced cells, given its unsorted PBMCs.

The length of the CDR3 is 15 residues. V lost 3 bases to trimming and J lost 4 bases; unmatched junction nucleotides: 6. Per the germline V gene, CDR1 is SGDLS and CDR2 is YYNGEE. A second PCR of about 6 to 11 cycles used a sample-barcoded 5' primer and a J-beta primer mix. A tag from a template-switch adaptor with 12 random nucleotides marked each cDNA molecule. MiXCR, applied by TCRdb to the 5' RACE reads, yields one record per CDR3 protein. The profile covers about 580,000 distinct CDR3 sequences, with roughly 43% appearing a single time and just under 25% taken by the ten largest. Points on this clonotype: The antigen remains undetermined.

The authors drew around 9.3 milliliters of peripheral blood from each donor. PBMCs, at least 7 million per sample, were isolated. The material sequenced was blood. The receptor was isolated from a man older than 75 in good health. The chain is built from TRBV9 and TRBJ2-7; 11 bases line up with TRBD2. The CDR3 DNA is TGTGCCAGCAGCGCTAAGACTAGCGGGGCATACGAGCAGTACTTC. Translated, it gives CASSAKTSGAYEQYF.